This passage covers 16 T cell receptor beta chains from one sample sequenced in a study of long-term antiretroviral therapy in people with HIV. Assay version v3.0 of immunoSEQ was used, and it was run at survey level. Method: immunoSEQ multiplex PCR; TCRdb's copy keeps in-frame clones and lacks some. The sample records 24,000 or so clones, 95% being singletons. The specimen was unsorted PBMCs, collected roughly 5.1 years after starting antiretroviral therapy. The receptors originated from a woman aged 45-65 years with HIV.

This clone was seen a few times. V is TRBV7-6 and J is TRBJ2-5; a weak D match, TRBD2 (5 bases). Looked up from germline, CDR1 is SGHVS and CDR2 is FNYEAQ. Between the trimmed V and J ends, which lost 8 bases and 5 bases, there was a span of 9 bases. This CDR3 is 11 amino acids long. Here the CDR3 reads CASGGSETQYF. CDR3 coding DNA: TGTGCCAGCGGAGGAAGCGAGACCCAGTACTTC.

In the case of this clone: This sample includes further DNA sequences coding for the same CDR3. This sequence joins TRBV6-1 and TRBJ2-7; 8 positions agree with TRBD2. The CDR3 length is 15 residues. Germline assignment: CDR1 MNHNS and CDR2 SASEGT. V lost 3 bases, J lost 4 bases, and 8 bases stayed unmatched. DNA of the CDR3: TGTGCCAGCAGTGAGCGGAGCGGGAGAAGTTACGAGCAGTACTTC. It is translated as CASSERSGRSYEQYF.

The chain is built from TRBV5-1 and TRBJ1-2, with D uncertain. The CDR3 runs to 13 residues. V lost 0 bases, J lost 5 bases, and 8 bases lay in between. Germline CDR1 SGHRS, CDR2 YFSETQ. The DNA for the CDR3 is TGCGCCAGCAGCTTGGGTCAGGAGTATGGCTACACCTTC. This codes for CASSLGQEYGYTF.

The J gene is TRBJ2-5, the V gene TRBV6-1, with 10 bases aligning to TRBD1. Per the germline V gene, CDR1 is MNHNS and CDR2 is SASEGT. V lost 7 bases to trimming and J lost 4 bases; unmatched junction nucleotides: 9. This CDR3 comprises 15 residues. For the CDR3, the DNA is TGTGCCAGCATGAGGACAGGGGGAAGTATAGAGACCCAGTACTTC. Its protein product is CASMRTGGSIETQYF.

The rearrangement joins TRBV10-3 to TRBJ2-3, with 7 bases aligning to TRBD2. With 5 bases clipped from V and 2 bases from J, the junction kept 10 bases outside the gene matches. Looked up from germline, CDR1 is ENHRY and CDR2 is SYGVKD. This CDR3 comprises 16 residues. This CDR3 reads CAISQLAQPHTDTQYF. The CDR3 coding sequence is TGTGCCATCAGTCAACTAGCGCAGCCACACACAGATACGCAGTATTTT.

The V and J genes are TRBV2 and TRBJ2-4, with D possibly TRBD1 on 5 matching bases. Germline V gene data show CDR1 as SNHLY and CDR2 as FYNNEI. V dropped 7 bases and J dropped 0 bases, with 22 bases sitting between them. This CDR3 region has 18 residues. The CDR3 coding sequence is TGTGCCAGCACCCTCGTTCTTGGGCAGGGCGAAGCCAAAAACATTCAGTACTTC. Its protein product is CASTLVLGQGEAKNIQYF. Looking up the rest from reference TRBV2 and TRBJ2-4 gives the full variable domain: EPEVTQTPSHQVTQMGQEVILRCVPISNHLYFYWYRQILGQKVEFLVSFYNNEISEKSEIFDDQFSVERPDGSNFTLKIRSTKLEDSAMYFCASTLVLGQGEAKNIQYFGAGTRLSVL.

This chain connects TRBV2 to TRBJ2-3; maybe TRBD2 (6 bases). V lost 7 bases, J lost 2 bases, and 16 bases lay in between. Germline V gene lookup returns CDR1 SNHLY and CDR2 FYNNEI. CDR3 length: 15 amino acids. CDR3: CASKGLLQPTDTQYF. CDR3 DNA sequence: TGTGCCAGCAAGGGACTCCTTCAACCCACAGATACGCAGTATTTT. Full variable domain (rest looked up from reference TRBV2 and TRBJ2-3): EPEVTQTPSHQVTQMGQEVILRCVPISNHLYFYWYRQILGQKVEFLVSFYNNEISEKSEIFDDQFSVERPDGSNFTLKIRSTKLEDSAMYFCASKGLLQPTDTQYFGPGTRLTVL.

J is TRBJ2-7 and V is TRBV4-3; 12 positions match TRBD2. The length of the CDR3 is 16 residues. Germline loops: CDR1 LGHNA, CDR2 YSLEER. The V and J ends lost 2 bases and 2 bases, in that order; junction bases with no gene match: 4. This CDR3 reads CASSQRTSGRTYEQYF. Here the CDR3 DNA reads TGCGCCAGCAGCCAACGAACTAGCGGGAGGACCTACGAGCAGTACTTC.

The CDR3 nucleotides are TGTGCCAGCAGGCTGCCGAACACTGAAGCTTTCTTT. Translated, it gives CASRLPNTEAFF. The chain is built from TRBV28 and TRBJ1-1, with no clear D. Germline V gives CDR1 MDHEN, CDR2 SYDVKM. V gave up 6 bases and J gave up 1 base, with 6 bases separating them. This CDR3 comprises 12 residues.

This chain joins TRBV27 and TRBJ2-7, with TRBD1 matching over 9 bases. The V segment lost 6 bases and the J segment 4 bases; nucleotides outside the gene matches: 7. CDR1 is MNHEY, CDR2 SMNVEV, per germline (reference sequence). The CDR3 runs 14 residues. CDR3 DNA: TGTGCCAGCAGACCGGGACAGGGAGGGTACGAGCAGTACTTC. It codes for CASRPGQGGYEQYF.

This chain connects TRBV19 to TRBJ2-7; 7 bases are shared with TRBD2. Germline V gene data show CDR1 as LNHDA and CDR2 as SQIVND (reference sequence). Losses at the gene ends were 5 bases for V and 6 bases for J; bases not matched to a gene: 16. The CDR3 loop spans 16 amino acids. The CDR3 region is CASSLSGGRTTGEQYF. In DNA, the CDR3 is TGTGCCAGTAGTCTTTCGGGCGGGAGAACAACCGGCGAGCAGTACTTC. The variable domain in full, completed from reference TRBV19 and TRBJ2-7, reads DGGITQSPKYLFRKEGQNVTLSCEQNLNHDAMYWYRQDPGQGLRLIYYSQIVNDFQKGDIAEGYSVSREKKESFPLTVTSAQKNPTAFYLCASSLSGGRTTGEQYFGPGTRLTVT.

V usage is TRBV5-1 and J usage is TRBJ1-1, with D uncertain. The germline V gene has CDR1 SGHRS and CDR2 YFSETQ. V was cut by 2 bases and J by 0 bases, with 14 bases left in between. This CDR3 has 16 residues. In nucleotides, the CDR3 is TGCGCCAGCAGCTTAGGCCCGGGAAGGATGAACACTGAAGCTTTCTTT. Its translation: CASSLGPGRMNTEAFF.

The CDR3 coding sequence is TGCGCCAGCAGCCAGCCAGGGTACTACGAGCAGTACTTC. Its translation is CASSQPGYYEQYF. V usage is TRBV4-1 and J usage is TRBJ2-7; D is possibly TRBD1 (5 bases). CDR1 is MGHRA, CDR2 YSYEKL, per germline. Trimming pared 3 bases from V and 3 bases from J, leaving 9 bases between. The CDR3 is 13 amino acids.

This clone showed up just once. J is TRBJ2-5 and V is TRBV18, with 13 bases aligning to TRBD2. Germline V gives CDR1 KGHSH, CDR2 LQKENI. Trimming took 5 bases from V and 3 from J; bases not matched to a gene: 0. The CDR3 has 14 amino acids. The chain's CDR3 is CASSGLAGEETQYF. CDR3 coding DNA: TGTGCCAGCTCAGGACTAGCGGGAGAAGAGACCCAGTACTTC.

This chain joins TRBV7-2 and TRBJ1-2; D not resolved. CDR1 and CDR2 (germline): SGHTA, FQGNSA. Trimming removed 1 base at V and 0 bases at J, with 9 bases between. CDR3 length: 15 residues. CDR3 sequence (DNA): TGTGCCAGCAGCTTAGAGCAAGCCTCTAACTATGGCTACACCTTC. It encodes CASSLEQASNYGYTF.

The chain is built from TRBV19 and TRBJ2-1; 7 bases align to TRBD2. The CDR3 extends over 16 amino acids. V was clipped by 3 bases and J by 0 bases; unmatched bases: 5. Looked up from germline, CDR1 is LNHDA and CDR2 is SQIVND (reference sequence). The CDR3 sequence: CASSISGGSSYNEQFF. DNA of the CDR3: TGTGCCAGTAGTATCTCTGGCGGGAGCTCCTACAATGAGCAGTTCTTC.